These 7 T cell receptor beta chains were sequenced from one sample in a study of cytomegalovirus exposure and HLA in healthy donors (dated by TCRdb to 2016 to 2017). The library relied on the immunoSEQ multiplex PCR assay. The table comes from immuneACCESS by way of TCRdb, which keeps in-frame sequences with V and J called. Part of the clones is missing from these tables; in studies checked, under half for an unresolved V gene and the rest for unknown reasons. The sample data list more than 250,000 clones, and roughly 88% of these were observed just once. The ten largest clones add up to under 4% of the sample. The sample consisted of PBMCs. The receptor set was obtained from a woman aged 25 to 45 in good health and CMV-seronegative.

This sequence joins TRBV6-1 and TRBJ2-5; a weak D match, TRBD1 (6 bases). Germline-derived CDR1 and CDR2 are MNHNS and SASEGT. The CDR3 totals 14 residues. Trimming left V 8 bases short and J 7 bases short, with 20 bases between. The CDR3, as DNA: TGTGCCAGCGGGGACACGGGGCGTAGTGGGACCCAGTACTTC. This sequence encodes CASGDTGRSGTQYF.

The genes are TRBV2 and TRBJ2-7, with TRBD2 identical over 8 bases. Germline V gene data show CDR1 as SNHLY and CDR2 as FYNNEI. V lost 7 bases, J lost 2 bases, and 4 bases stayed unmatched. CDR3 length: 13 amino acids. Here the CDR3 reads CASKAGAPYEQYF. In DNA, the CDR3 is TGTGCCAGCAAAGCGGGAGCGCCCTACGAGCAGTACTTC.

The chain has TRBV28 and TRBJ1-5, with D possibly being TRBD1 (5 bases). V lost 5 bases and J lost 3, with 14 bases in between. The CDR3 runs 15 residues. Germline V gene data show CDR1 as MDHEN and CDR2 as SYDVKM. In DNA, the CDR3 is TGTGCCAGCAGTGGGGGAGGGGACCTCAATCAGCCCCAGCATTTT. This translates into CASSGGGDLNQPQHF.

J is TRBJ1-2 and V is TRBV5-1; D ambiguous. CDR1 SGHRS and CDR2 YFSETQ come from the germline V gene. This CDR3 is built from 12 residues. V lost 0 bases and J 2 bases, leaving 2 bases between the germline ends. The CDR3 region has the DNA TGCGCCAGCAGCTTGGACAACTATGGCTACACCTTC. The encoded protein is CASSLDNYGYTF.

The rearrangement joins TRBV30 to TRBJ1-2; TRBD1 matches 7 bases. CDR3 length: 12 residues. V shed 5 bases and J 4 bases; nucleotides not matched to a gene: 4. In germline, CDR1 is GTSNPN, CDR2 SVGIG (reference sequence). CDR3 DNA: TGTGCCTGGGCCGGGACAGCCTATGGCTACACCTTC. Encoded protein: CAWAGTAYGYTF.

The V gene is TRBV7-6, the J gene TRBJ1-1, with D perhaps TRBD1 (6 bases). The CDR3 loop spans 13 amino acids. V dropped 5 bases and J dropped 5 bases, with 12 bases sitting between them. Germline V gene data show CDR1 as SGHVS and CDR2 as FNYEAQ. CDR3 loop: CASSLQTGTEAFF. Here the CDR3 DNA reads TGTGCCAGCAGCCTCCAAACAGGGACTGAAGCTTTCTTT.

The genes are TRBV2 and TRBJ1-4; D not certain. The CDR3 has 16 amino acids. Germline CDR1 SNHLY, CDR2 FYNNEI. V lost 4 bases to trimming and J lost 4 bases, with 16 bases between them. The CDR3 region is CASSAQTPLLNEKLFF. The CDR3 DNA is TGTGCCAGCAGTGCGCAAACCCCACTACTTAATGAAAAACTGTTTTTT.